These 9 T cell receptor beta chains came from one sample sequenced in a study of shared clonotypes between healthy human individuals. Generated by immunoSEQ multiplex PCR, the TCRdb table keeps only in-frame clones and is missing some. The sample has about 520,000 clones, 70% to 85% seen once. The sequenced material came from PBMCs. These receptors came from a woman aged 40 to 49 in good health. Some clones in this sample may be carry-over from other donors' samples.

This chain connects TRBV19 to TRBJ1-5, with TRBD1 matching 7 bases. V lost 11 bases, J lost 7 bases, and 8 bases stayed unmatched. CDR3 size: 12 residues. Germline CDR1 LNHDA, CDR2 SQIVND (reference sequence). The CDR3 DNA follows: TGTGCCTACAGGGGAGGACGGCAGCCCCAGCATTTT. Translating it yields CAYRGGRQPQHF. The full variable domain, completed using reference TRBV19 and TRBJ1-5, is DGGITQSPKYLFRKEGQNVTLSCEQNLNHDAMYWYRQDPGQGLRLIYYSQIVNDFQKGDIAEGYSVSREKKESFPLTVTSAQKNPTAFYLCAYRGGRQPQHFGDGTRLSIL.

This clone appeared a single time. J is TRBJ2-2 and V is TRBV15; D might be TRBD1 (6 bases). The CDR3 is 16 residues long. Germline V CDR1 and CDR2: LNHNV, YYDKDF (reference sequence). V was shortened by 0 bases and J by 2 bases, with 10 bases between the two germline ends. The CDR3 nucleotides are TGTGCCACCAGCAGAGACCTGGGGGCAAACACCGGGGAGCTGTTTTTT. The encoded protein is CATSRDLGANTGELFF.

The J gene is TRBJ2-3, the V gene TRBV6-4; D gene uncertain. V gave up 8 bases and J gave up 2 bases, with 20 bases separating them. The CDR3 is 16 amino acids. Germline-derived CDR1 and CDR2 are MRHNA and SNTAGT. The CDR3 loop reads CASHSHPDSITDTQYF. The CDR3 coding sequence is TGTGCCAGCCACAGCCATCCCGACTCAATCACAGATACGCAGTATTTT.

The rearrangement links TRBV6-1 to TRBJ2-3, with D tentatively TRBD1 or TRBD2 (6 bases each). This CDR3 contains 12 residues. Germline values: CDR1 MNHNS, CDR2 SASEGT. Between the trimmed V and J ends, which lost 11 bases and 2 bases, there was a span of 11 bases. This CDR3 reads CAGGGPTDTQYF. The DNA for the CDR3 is TGTGCCGGAGGGGGACCCACAGATACGCAGTATTTT.

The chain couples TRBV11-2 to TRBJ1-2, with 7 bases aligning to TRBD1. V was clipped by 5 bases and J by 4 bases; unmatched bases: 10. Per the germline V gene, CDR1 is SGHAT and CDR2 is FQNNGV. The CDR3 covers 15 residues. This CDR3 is CASSPYPTGAYGYTF. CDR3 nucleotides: TGTGCCAGCAGCCCTTACCCTACAGGGGCCTATGGCTACACCTTC.

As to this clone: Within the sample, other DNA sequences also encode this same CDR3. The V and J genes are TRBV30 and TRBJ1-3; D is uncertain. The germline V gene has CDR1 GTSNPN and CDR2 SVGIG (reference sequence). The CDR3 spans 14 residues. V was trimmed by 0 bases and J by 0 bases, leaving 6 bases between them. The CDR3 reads CAWSVGDSGNTIYF. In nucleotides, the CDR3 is TGTGCCTGGAGTGTCGGCGACTCTGGAAACACCATATATTTT.

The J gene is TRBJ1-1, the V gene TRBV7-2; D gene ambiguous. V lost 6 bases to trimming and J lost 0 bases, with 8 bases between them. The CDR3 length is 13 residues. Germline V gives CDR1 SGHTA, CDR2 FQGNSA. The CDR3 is CASRVSLNTEAFF. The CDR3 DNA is TGTGCCAGCAGGGTATCTCTGAACACTGAAGCTTTCTTT.

CDR3 DNA: TGTGCCACGGGGACTACCACCCCCGGGGAGACCCAGTACTTC. Translation: CATGTTTPGETQYF. This chain links TRBV2 with TRBJ2-5; 7 positions agree with TRBD2. The CDR3 sequence is 14 residues long. Trimming took 10 bases from V and 5 from J; bases not matched to a gene: 13. Looked up from germline, CDR1 is SNHLY and CDR2 is FYNNEI.

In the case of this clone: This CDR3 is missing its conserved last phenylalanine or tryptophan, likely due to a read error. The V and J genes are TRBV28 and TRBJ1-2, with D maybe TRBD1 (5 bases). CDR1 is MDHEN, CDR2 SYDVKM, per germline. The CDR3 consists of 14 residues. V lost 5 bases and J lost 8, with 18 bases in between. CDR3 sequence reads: CASSQAGTAKGYTS. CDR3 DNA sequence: TGTGCCAGCAGTCAGGCCGGGACCGCTAAAGGCTACACCTCC.